The rows below give T cell receptor beta chains drawn from one sample of a study of CXCR3-negative and CXCR3-positive naive CD8 T cells. TCRdb re-called the 5' RACE reads and catalogs CDR3 proteins one per entry, DNA excluded. Across 65,000 to 85,000 distinct CDR3 sequences, the top ten clones capture roughly 1.5% of the sample. Sequencing used naive CXCR3- CD8+ T cells from blood. These TCRs come from a human donor in good health. Some clones in this sample may be carry-over from other donors' samples. CDR3s include the opening cysteine and the closing phenylalanine or tryptophan. Each record gives: V gene, J gene, CDR3 protein.

v_call: TRBV21-1
j_call: TRBJ2-5
cdr3_aa: CASSKESGRRGTVETQYF

v_call: TRBV7-9
j_call: TRBJ1-5
cdr3_aa: CASSLGAGNQPQHF

v_call: TRBV7-3
j_call: TRBJ2-5
cdr3_aa: CASSLGAGVQETQYF

v_call: TRBV27
j_call: TRBJ1-1
cdr3_aa: CASSLSGRAEAFF

v_call: TRBV7-2
j_call: TRBJ2-5
cdr3_aa: CASSLPTLLAGGIQETQYF

v_call: TRBV15
j_call: TRBJ1-5
cdr3_aa: CATSRDWGQGNQPQHF

v_call: TRBV7-3
j_call: TRBJ2-3
cdr3_aa: CASSQTGGVGWDTQYF

v_call: TRBV29-1
j_call: TRBJ1-1
cdr3_aa: CSVVTWNTEAFF

v_call: TRBV20-1
j_call: TRBJ2-7
cdr3_aa: CSVDPSAQRYEQYF

v_call: TRBV28
j_call: TRBJ2-1
cdr3_aa: CASSVGSSYNEQFF

v_call: TRBV28
j_call: TRBJ1-2
cdr3_aa: CASSFGTEYGYTF

v_call: TRBV6-5
j_call: TRBJ2-7
cdr3_aa: CASSWGAASEQYF

v_call: TRBV13
j_call: TRBJ2-2
cdr3_aa: CASSLGVTGGTGELFF

v_call: TRBV12-3/TRBV12-4
j_call: TRBJ1-1
cdr3_aa: CASTWGLNTEAFF

v_call: TRBV7-2
j_call: TRBJ2-7
cdr3_aa: CASSPDGEAYEQYF

v_call: TRBV11-2
j_call: TRBJ2-1
cdr3_aa: CASSLTSGSSYNEQFF

v_call: TRBV29-1
j_call: TRBJ2-1
cdr3_aa: CSVPASSYANEQFF

v_call: TRBV5-1
j_call: TRBJ2-7
cdr3_aa: CASSRVDRAYEQYF

v_call: TRBV7-6
j_call: TRBJ2-7
cdr3_aa: CASSYEAAYEQYF

v_call: TRBV10-3
j_call: TRBJ1-6
cdr3_aa: CAIQGSGYNSPLHF

v_call: TRBV7-9
j_call: TRBJ2-1
cdr3_aa: CASSSRTSAYNEQFF

v_call: TRBV7-9
j_call: TRBJ2-7
cdr3_aa: CASSLVPAYEQYF

v_call: TRBV12-3/TRBV12-4
j_call: TRBJ1-1
cdr3_aa: CASSVKGELGTEAFF

v_call: TRBV5-4
j_call: TRBJ2-3
cdr3_aa: CASSLIGVFGEALDADTQYF

v_call: TRBV29-1
j_call: TRBJ2-7
cdr3_aa: CSVLIAGTSYEQYF